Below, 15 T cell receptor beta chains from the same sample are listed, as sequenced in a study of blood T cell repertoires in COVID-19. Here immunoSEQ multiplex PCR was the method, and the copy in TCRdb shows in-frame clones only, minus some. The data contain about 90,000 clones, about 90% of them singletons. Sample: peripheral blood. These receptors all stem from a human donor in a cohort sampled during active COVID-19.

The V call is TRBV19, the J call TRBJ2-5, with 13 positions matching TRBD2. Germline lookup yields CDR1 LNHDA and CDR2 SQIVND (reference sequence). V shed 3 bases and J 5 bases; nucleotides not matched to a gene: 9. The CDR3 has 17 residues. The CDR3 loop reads CASSIGLAGARGETQYF. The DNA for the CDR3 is TGTGCCAGTAGTATTGGACTAGCGGGAGCCAGAGGTGAGACCCAGTACTTC.

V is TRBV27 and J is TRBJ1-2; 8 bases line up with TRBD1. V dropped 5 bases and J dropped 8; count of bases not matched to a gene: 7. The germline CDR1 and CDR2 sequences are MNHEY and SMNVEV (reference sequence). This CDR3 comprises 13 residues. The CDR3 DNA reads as TGTGCCAGCAGTCCAACCAGGGGGCGGGGCTACACCTTC. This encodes CASSPTRGRGYTF.

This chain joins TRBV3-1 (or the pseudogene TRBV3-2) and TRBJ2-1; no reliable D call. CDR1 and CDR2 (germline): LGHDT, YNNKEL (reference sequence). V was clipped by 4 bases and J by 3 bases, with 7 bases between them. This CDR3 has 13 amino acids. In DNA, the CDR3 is TGTGCCAGCAGCCCCCTATACTACAATGAGCAGTTCTTC. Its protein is CASSPLYYNEQFF.

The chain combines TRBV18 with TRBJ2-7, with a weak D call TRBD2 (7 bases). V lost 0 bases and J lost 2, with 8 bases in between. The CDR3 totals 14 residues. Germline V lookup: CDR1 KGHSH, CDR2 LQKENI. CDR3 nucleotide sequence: TGTGCCAGCTCACCACCCGGGGGGCCCTACGAGCAGTACTTC. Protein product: CASSPPGGPYEQYF.

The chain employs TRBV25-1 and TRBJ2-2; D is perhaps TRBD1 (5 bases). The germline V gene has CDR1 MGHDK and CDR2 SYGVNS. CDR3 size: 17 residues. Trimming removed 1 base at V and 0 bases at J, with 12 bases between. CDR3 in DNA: TGTGCCAGCAGTGAATTGGGGCATTTCGCGAACACCGGGGAGCTGTTTTTT. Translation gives CASSELGHFANTGELFF.

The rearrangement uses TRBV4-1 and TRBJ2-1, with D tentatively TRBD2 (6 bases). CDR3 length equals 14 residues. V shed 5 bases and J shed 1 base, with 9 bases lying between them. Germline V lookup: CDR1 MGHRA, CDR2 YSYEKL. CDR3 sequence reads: CASSGGSSYNEQFF. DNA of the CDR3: TGCGCCAGCAGCGGGGGGAGTTCCTACAATGAGCAGTTCTTC.

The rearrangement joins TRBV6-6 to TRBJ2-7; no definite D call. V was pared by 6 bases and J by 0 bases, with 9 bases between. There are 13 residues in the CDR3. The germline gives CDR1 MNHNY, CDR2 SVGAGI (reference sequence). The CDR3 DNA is TGTGCCAGCAGACCTCCGAGCTCCTACGAGCAGTACTTC. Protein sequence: CASRPPSSYEQYF.

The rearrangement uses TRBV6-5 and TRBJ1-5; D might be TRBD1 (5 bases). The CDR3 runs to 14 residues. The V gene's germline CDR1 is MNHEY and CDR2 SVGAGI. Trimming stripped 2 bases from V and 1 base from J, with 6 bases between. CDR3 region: CASSYDRSNQPQHF. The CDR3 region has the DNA TGTGCCAGCAGTTACGACAGAAGCAATCAGCCCCAGCATTTT.

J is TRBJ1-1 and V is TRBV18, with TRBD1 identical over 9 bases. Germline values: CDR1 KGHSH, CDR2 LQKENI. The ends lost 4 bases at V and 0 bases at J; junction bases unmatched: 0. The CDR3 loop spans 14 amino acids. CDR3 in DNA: TGTGCCAGCTCACGGGACAGGGTGAACACTGAAGCTTTCTTT. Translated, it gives CASSRDRVNTEAFF.

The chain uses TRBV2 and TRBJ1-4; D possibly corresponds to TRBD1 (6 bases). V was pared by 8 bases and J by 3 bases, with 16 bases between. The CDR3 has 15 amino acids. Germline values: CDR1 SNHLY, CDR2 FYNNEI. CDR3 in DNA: TGTGCCAGCGTGTGGGACAACACTTCTAATGAAAAACTGTTTTTT. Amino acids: CASVWDNTSNEKLFF.

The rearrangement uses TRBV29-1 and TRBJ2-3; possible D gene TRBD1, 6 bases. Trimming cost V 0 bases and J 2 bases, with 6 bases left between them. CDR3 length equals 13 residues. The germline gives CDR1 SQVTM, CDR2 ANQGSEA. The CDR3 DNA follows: TGCAGCGTTGAAGAGGGGGCCACAGATACGCAGTATTTT. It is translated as CSVEEGATDTQYF.

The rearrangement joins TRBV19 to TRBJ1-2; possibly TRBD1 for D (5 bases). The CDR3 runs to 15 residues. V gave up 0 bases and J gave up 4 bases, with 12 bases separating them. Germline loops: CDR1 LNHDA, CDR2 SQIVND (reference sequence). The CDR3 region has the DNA TGTGCCAGTAGTATAGATCGGGGGAACGCCTATGGCTACACCTTC. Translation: CASSIDRGNAYGYTF. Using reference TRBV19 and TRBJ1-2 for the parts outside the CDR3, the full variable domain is DGGITQSPKYLFRKEGQNVTLSCEQNLNHDAMYWYRQDPGQGLRLIYYSQIVNDFQKGDIAEGYSVSREKKESFPLTVTSAQKNPTAFYLCASSIDRGNAYGYTFGSGTRLTVV.

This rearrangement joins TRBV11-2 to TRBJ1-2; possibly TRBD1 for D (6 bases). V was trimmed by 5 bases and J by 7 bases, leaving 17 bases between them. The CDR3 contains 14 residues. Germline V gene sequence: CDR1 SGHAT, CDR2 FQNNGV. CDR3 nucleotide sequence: TGTGCCAGCAGCAGCCCGGGGGGCCGTGGTGGCTACACCTTC. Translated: CASSSPGGRGGYTF.

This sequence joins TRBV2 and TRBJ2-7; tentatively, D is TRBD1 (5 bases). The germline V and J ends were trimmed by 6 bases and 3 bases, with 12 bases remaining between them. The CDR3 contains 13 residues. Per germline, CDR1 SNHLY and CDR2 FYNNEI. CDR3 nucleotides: TGTGCCAGCAGACTACAGGACCGCTACGAGCAGTACTTC. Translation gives CASRLQDRYEQYF.

CDR3 coding DNA: TGTGCCAGCAGCTTACCAGGGGGTTATAGCAATCAGCCCCAGCATTTT. The encoded protein is CASSLPGGYSNQPQHF. The genes are TRBV7-8 and TRBJ1-5, with TRBD1 matching 7 bases. The CDR3 is 16 amino acids. V dropped 2 bases and J dropped 0; count of bases not matched to a gene: 4. Germline CDR1 reads SGHVS; CDR2 reads FQNEAQ. The whole variable domain, remainder taken from reference TRBV7-8 and TRBJ1-5, is GAGVSQSPRYKVAKRGQDVALRCDPISGHVSLFWYQQALGQGPEFLTYFQNEAQLDKSGLPSDRFFAERPEGSVSTLKIQRTQQEDSAVYLCASSLPGGYSNQPQHFGDGTRLSIL.